A single T cell receptor beta chain is shown here with its context. These data come from a study of long-term antiretroviral therapy in people with HIV. Trimming pared 4 bases from V and 0 bases from J, leaving 8 bases between. Germline assignment: CDR1 MNHEY and CDR2 SVGAGI. The CDR3 consists of 14 residues. Survey level was the resolution at which the v3.0 immunoSEQ assay ran. Generated by immunoSEQ multiplex PCR, the TCRdb table keeps only in-frame clones and is missing some. The table records some 22,000 clones, 70% to 80% of them present only once. The rearrangement links TRBV6-5 to TRBJ2-3; D may be TRBD2 (5 bases). The specimen was unsorted PBMCs, collected 4.1 years after starting antiretroviral therapy. The clonotype was recovered from a woman aged 40 to 50 with HIV. The CDR3 DNA is TGTGCCAGCAGTTTACGGACTAGCACAGATACGCAGTATTTT. This encodes CASSLRTSTDTQYF.